The 13 T cell receptor beta chains below come from one sample, sequenced in a study of T cell responses to AZD1222 COVID-19 vaccine. Profiled with immunoSEQ multiplex PCR; TCRdb holds only in-frame clones, not every one. The table lists about 84,000 clones, approximately 90% of them singletons, with 1.5% in the top ten. The sample consisted of peripheral blood, taken on day 0 of AZD1222 vaccination. Receptor source: an adult in good health.

The J gene is TRBJ1-6, the V gene TRBV4-3; D ambiguous. Trimming removed 1 base from V and 2 bases from J, with 6 bases in between. This CDR3 region has 15 residues. Germline loops: CDR1 LGHNA, CDR2 YSLEER. The CDR3 spells CASSQVAAYNSPLHF. The CDR3 bases are TGCGCCAGCAGCCAAGTCGCTGCCTATAATTCACCCCTCCACTTT.

This chain connects TRBV28 to TRBJ1-3, with D hard to call. CDR1 MDHEN and CDR2 SYDVKM come from the germline V gene. V lost 5 bases and J 3 bases, leaving 14 bases between the germline ends. This CDR3 spans 15 amino acids. The CDR3 loop reads CASSPGGFFGNTIYF. Written as DNA, the CDR3 is TGTGCCAGCAGTCCCGGTGGGTTCTTTGGAAACACCATATATTTT. Together with reference TRBV28 and TRBJ1-3, the CDR3 gives the full variable domain: DVKVTQSSRYLVKRTGEKVFLECVQDMDHENMFWYRQDPGLGLRLIYFSYDVKMKEKGDIPEGYSVSREKKERFSLILESASTNQTSMYLCASSPGGFFGNTIYFGEGSWLTVV.

This clone was recorded once. The chain links TRBV7-3 to TRBJ2-2, with 9 bases matching TRBD2. CDR1 is SGHTA and CDR2 is FQGTGA in the germline V gene. CDR3 length equals 16 residues. Trimming removed 3 bases from V and 7 bases from J; junction bases left unmatched: 9. Here the CDR3 reads CASSFNAGGPDGELFF. The CDR3 DNA reads TGTGCCAGCAGCTTTAATGCGGGAGGGCCTGACGGGGAGCTGTTTTTT.

This clone was seen only a few times. V usage is TRBV19 and J usage is TRBJ2-5, with TRBD2 matching over 13 bases. In germline, CDR1 is LNHDA, CDR2 SQIVND (reference sequence). The CDR3 loop spans 15 amino acids. J was trimmed by 5 bases and V by 4 bases; bases with no gene match: 4. In DNA, the CDR3 is TGTGCCAGTAGTAGGGGGACTAGCGGGACTGAGACCCAGTACTTC. It codes for CASSRGTSGTETQYF.

The chain recombines TRBV5-1 with TRBJ2-1; D unresolved. Per the germline V gene, CDR1 is SGHRS and CDR2 is YFSETQ. CDR3 length equals 11 residues. Trimming took off 0 bases at V and 9 bases at J, with 4 bases between the two ends. CDR3 amino acids: CASSLAIEQFF. In DNA form, the CDR3 reads TGCGCCAGCAGCTTGGCCATTGAGCAGTTCTTC. The full variable domain, rest sourced from reference TRBV5-1 and TRBJ2-1, is KAGVTQTPRYLIKTRGQQVTLSCSPISGHRSVSWYQQTPGQGLQFLFEYFSETQRNKGNFPGRFSGRQFSNSRSEMNVSTLELGDSALYLCASSLAIEQFFGPGTRLTVL.

The rearrangement uses TRBV11-2 and TRBJ2-1; D is ambiguous. The V gene lost 3 bases and the J gene lost 10 bases, with 10 bases spanning the gap. The CDR3 length is 12 residues. CDR1 is SGHAT and CDR2 is FQNNGV in the germline V gene. The CDR3 sequence is CASSFPTAEQFF. CDR3 in DNA: TGTGCCAGCAGCTTCCCAACCGCGGAGCAGTTCTTC.

The CDR3 coding sequence is TGTGCCAGCTCGGATAGACAGGGGGGTTTTTCACCCCTCCACTTT. It codes for CASSDRQGGFSPLHF. The chain carries TRBV18 and TRBJ1-6, with 9 positions matching TRBD1. The germline CDR1 and CDR2 sequences are KGHSH and LQKENI. The CDR3 extends over 15 amino acids. V was pared by 6 bases and J by 9 bases, with 9 bases of the junction left unmatched.

The V gene is TRBV27, the J gene TRBJ1-2, with a weak D call TRBD1 (5 bases). Germline loops: CDR1 MNHEY, CDR2 SMNVEV (reference sequence). Trimming took 5 bases from V and 2 from J, leaving 6 bases between them. The CDR3 consists of 12 residues. The CDR3 region is CASSPGNYGYTF. CDR3 coding DNA: TGTGCCAGCAGTCCAGGGAACTATGGCTACACCTTC.

The chain uses TRBV5-1 and TRBJ1-1; 8 bases fit TRBD1. Germline assignment: CDR1 SGHRS and CDR2 YFSETQ. The trim removed 3 bases at V and 1 base at J, leaving 5 bases unmatched. This CDR3 is built from 15 residues. This CDR3 reads CASSSPQGANTEAFF. The CDR3 nucleotides are TGCGCCAGCAGCTCTCCTCAGGGGGCGAACACTGAAGCTTTCTTT. Based on the CDR3 plus reference TRBV5-1 and TRBJ1-1, the full variable domain is KAGVTQTPRYLIKTRGQQVTLSCSPISGHRSVSWYQQTPGQGLQFLFEYFSETQRNKGNFPGRFSGRQFSNSRSEMNVSTLELGDSALYLCASSSPQGANTEAFFGQGTRLTVV.

The chain recombines TRBV7-9 with TRBJ1-1; TRBD1 is a possible D gene (5 bases). Trimming removed 6 bases at V and 2 bases at J, with 10 bases between. Germline CDR1 SEHNR, CDR2 FQNEAQ (reference sequence). The CDR3 loop spans 13 amino acids. The CDR3 nucleotides are TGTGCCAGCAGAAAAGACAGAAACACTGAAGCTTTCTTT. Translating it yields CASRKDRNTEAFF.

V and J are TRBV5-4 and TRBJ2-2; 7 nucleotides match TRBD1. Germline V gives CDR1 SGHNT, CDR2 YYREEE (reference sequence). The CDR3 runs to 16 residues. J gave up 1 base and V 4 bases, and 7 bases lay outside the gene matches. The CDR3 region is CASSTDGTVNTGELFF. The CDR3 nucleotides read TGTGCCAGCAGCACCGACGGGACAGTGAACACCGGGGAGCTGTTTTTT.

The chain is built from TRBV6-5 and TRBJ1-1; a weak D match, TRBD1 (5 bases). The CDR3 has 15 amino acids. Trimming took off 2 bases at V and 1 base at J, with 11 bases between the two ends. Germline V gene data show CDR1 as MNHEY and CDR2 as SVGAGI. The CDR3 nucleotides read TGTGCCAGCAGTTACGGGGGAAATACGAACACTGAAGCTTTCTTT. It yields the protein CASSYGGNTNTEAFF.

V usage is TRBV11-1 and J usage is TRBJ1-4, with 9 bases that match TRBD1. V trimming: 5 bases; J trimming: 8 bases; junction bases outside the gene matches: 6. The CDR3 extends over 14 amino acids. From germline, CDR1 is SGHAT and CDR2 FQDESV (reference sequence). Here the CDR3 reads CASSAGQGGEKLFF. The CDR3 coding sequence is TGTGCCAGCAGCGCGGGACAGGGTGGCGAAAAACTGTTTTTT.